The 27 T cell receptor beta chains reported below all come from one sample, sequenced in a study of cytomegalovirus exposure and HLA in healthy donors. Primers included in the PCR were 60 Vbeta and 13 Jbeta primers. Repertoires were generated with immunoSEQ multiplex PCR, while TCRdb's copy carries only in-frame clones and drops some. The data contain just under 250,000 clones, roughly 82% of them seen just once; the ten biggest clones take up around 5.7%. The sequenced sample was PBMCs. The receptors stem from a woman aged 40 to 49 in good health and CMV-seropositive.

This sequence joins TRBV19 and TRBJ2-1; 11 bases align to TRBD2. The germline V gene has CDR1 LNHDA and CDR2 SQIVND (reference sequence). The CDR3 totals 15 residues. The junction had 6 bases not matched to a gene; V was cut back by 4 bases and J by 7 bases. In DNA form, the CDR3 reads TGTGCCAGTAGTACTCCGGGACTAGCGGTAAATGAGCAGTTCTTC. This encodes CASSTPGLAVNEQFF.

The chain has TRBV19 and TRBJ1-2; 8 bases map to TRBD1. The CDR3 contains 14 residues. The junction had 7 bases not matched to a gene; V was cut back by 3 bases and J by 7 bases. Germline assignment: CDR1 LNHDA and CDR2 SQIVND (reference sequence). DNA of the CDR3: TGTGCCAGTAGTATGAAGGCAGGGGGCCTTGGCTACACCTTC. This translates into CASSMKAGGLGYTF.

The rearrangement links TRBV6-1 to TRBJ1-5; 11 bases line up with TRBD1. The germline gives CDR1 MNHNS, CDR2 SASEGT. V lost 6 bases, J lost 5 bases, and 3 bases stayed unmatched. The CDR3 contains 14 residues. The chain's CDR3 is CASRRTGGDQPQHF. The DNA of the CDR3 is TGTGCCAGCAGGAGGACAGGGGGCGATCAGCCCCAGCATTTT.

In the case of this clone: One end of the junction does not line up with germline, which may come from a read error. This rearrangement joins TRBV6-4 to TRBJ1-1, with no clear D. The CDR3 contains 13 residues. Germline V gene data show CDR1 as MRHNA and CDR2 as SNTAGT. The CDR3 is CASSRAQNTEASF. CDR3 nucleotide sequence: TGTGCCAGCAGTAGAGCACAGAACACTGAAGCTTCCTTT.

The chain joins TRBV5-1 to TRBJ1-5; perhaps TRBD1 as D (5 bases). With 4 bases removed from V and 5 bases from J, the gap between germline ends came to 10 bases. The germline CDR1 and CDR2 sequences are SGHRS and YFSETQ. The CDR3 is made up of 13 amino acids. The CDR3: CASSPEGYQPQHF. DNA of the CDR3: TGCGCCAGCAGCCCGGAGGGGTATCAGCCCCAGCATTTT.

The V and J genes are TRBV7-2 and TRBJ2-7, with D hard to call. V was pared by 0 bases and J by 1 base, with 13 bases between. The CDR3 loop spans 16 amino acids. The germline gives CDR1 SGHTA, CDR2 FQGNSA. CDR3 sequence reads: CASSLASPRTSYEQYF. The CDR3 region has the DNA TGTGCCAGCAGCTTAGCGTCCCCCCGAACTTCCTACGAGCAGTACTTC.

The chain carries TRBV29-1 and TRBJ1-1, with D perhaps matching TRBD1 (6 bases). Per germline, CDR1 SQVTM and CDR2 ANQGSEA. This CDR3 comprises 13 residues. Trimming took 0 bases from V and 6 from J, leaving 11 bases between them. CDR3 DNA: TGCAGCGTTGAAGAGGTAGAGGGGGCTGAAGCTTTCTTT. As protein: CSVEEVEGAEAFF.

The chain has TRBV7-9 and TRBJ2-1; a weak D match, TRBD2 (7 bases). The CDR3 has 15 residues. Per germline, CDR1 SEHNR and CDR2 FQNEAQ (reference sequence). Trimming stripped 5 bases from V and 6 bases from J, with 17 bases between. CDR3 sequence (DNA): TGTGCCAGCAGCGCTCGCGGGGGCGAAACCAATGAGCAGTTCTTC. This translates into CASSARGGETNEQFF.

The chain recombines TRBV11-2 with TRBJ2-7; 12 bases map to TRBD2. The V gene's germline CDR1 is SGHAT and CDR2 FQNNGV. The CDR3 has 17 amino acids. The V gene end was trimmed by 2 bases and the J gene end by 5 bases; junction bases not matched to a gene: 10. The CDR3 here is CASSLNVRTSGTDEQYF. CDR3 DNA: TGTGCCAGCAGCTTAAACGTGAGGACTAGCGGGACCGACGAGCAGTACTTC.

V gene TRBV5-8 combines with J gene TRBJ1-5, with D tentatively TRBD1 (5 bases). Germline CDR1 and CDR2: SGHTS and YDEGEE. The CDR3 is made up of 15 amino acids. V lost 3 bases to trimming and J lost 2 bases, with 12 bases between them. The chain's CDR3 is CASSSQGRGNQPQHF. The CDR3 coding sequence is TGTGCCAGCAGCTCTCAGGGTCGAGGCAATCAGCCCCAGCATTTT.

The count of this clone is one. This chain uses TRBV30 with TRBJ1-2; D not certain. This CDR3 is 13 amino acids long. V lost 3 bases and J 0 bases, leaving 8 bases between the germline ends. Per germline, CDR1 GTSNPN and CDR2 SVGIG (reference sequence). CDR3 residues: CAWSRTSNYGYTF. CDR3 bases: TGTGCCTGGAGCCGCACTTCTAACTATGGCTACACCTTC.

Only one count was recorded for this clone. The rearrangement uses TRBV5-1 and TRBJ1-4, with a possible D match to TRBD1 (5 bases). Germline assignment: CDR1 SGHRS and CDR2 YFSETQ. V gave up 4 bases and J gave up 6 bases, with 16 bases separating them. The CDR3 is 15 amino acids. Here the CDR3 DNA reads TGCGCCAGCAGCCAGATTGGGGGGAATGATGAAAAACTGTTTTTT. Translation: CASSQIGGNDEKLFF.

This clone was seen a few times. V gene TRBV11-3 combines with J gene TRBJ2-1; 14 bases are shared with TRBD2. Germline CDR1 and CDR2: SGHNT and YENEEA. The CDR3 loop spans 16 amino acids. V was clipped by 5 bases and J by 8 bases; unmatched bases: 8. CDR3 amino acids: CASSPRLAGGIDEQFF. In DNA, the CDR3 is TGTGCCAGCAGCCCGAGACTAGCGGGAGGGATCGATGAGCAGTTCTTC.

This clone has more than one count but fewer than ten. This sequence joins TRBV10-3 and TRBJ1-1; perhaps TRBD1 as D (6 bases). This CDR3 has 15 residues. CDR1 is ENHRY, CDR2 SYGVKD, per germline. V was clipped by 6 bases and J by 1 base, with 15 bases between them. CDR3 nucleotide sequence: TGTGCCATCAGGTACTCTCTACAGGGGAACACTGAAGCTTTCTTT. Protein: CAIRYSLQGNTEAFF.

The chain carries TRBV4-1 and TRBJ2-7, with 10 bases that match TRBD2. The CDR3 is 15 residues long. Losses at the gene ends were 4 bases for V and 0 bases for J; bases not matched to a gene: 3. Germline CDR1 MGHRA, CDR2 YSYEKL. CDR3 bases: TGCGCCAGCAGCCCTGCTAGCGGGAGCTCCTACGAGCAGTACTTC. It codes for CASSPASGSSYEQYF.

The CDR3 sequence: CASSLLVPKTEAFF. The CDR3, as DNA: TGTGCCAGCAGCTTACTGGTGCCTAAGACTGAAGCTTTCTTT. The chain employs TRBV7-9 and TRBJ1-1; no reliable D call. The V end was cut by 2 bases, the J end by 5 bases, with 12 bases between. The germline V gene encodes CDR1 SEHNR and CDR2 FQNEAQ (reference sequence). The CDR3 is 14 residues long.

The chain is built from TRBV19 and TRBJ1-2, with D possibly matching TRBD1 (6 bases). This CDR3 spans 14 amino acids. The V gene's germline CDR1 is LNHDA and CDR2 SQIVND (reference sequence). V was shortened by 3 bases and J by 4 bases, with 12 bases between the two germline ends. CDR3 protein: CASSIRGAGYGYTF. The CDR3 nucleotides read TGTGCCAGTAGTATCCGGGGGGCGGGCTATGGCTACACCTTC.

The chain employs TRBV4-3 and TRBJ2-1; 14 bases align to TRBD2. Germline V CDR1 and CDR2: LGHNA, YSLEER. V trimming: 4 bases; J trimming: 0 bases; junction bases outside the gene matches: 11. This CDR3 has 20 amino acids. This CDR3 is CASSPFHAGTSGSSYNEQFF. CDR3 bases: TGCGCCAGCAGCCCTTTCCACGCCGGGACTAGCGGGAGCTCCTACAATGAGCAGTTCTTC.

The table lists this clone with a count of one. The chain uses TRBV27 and TRBJ1-6, with D unclear. Germline CDR1 is MNHEY and CDR2 is SMNVEV (reference sequence). The CDR3 has 15 amino acids. Trimming took off 2 bases at V and 7 bases at J, with 12 bases between the two ends. CDR3 loop: CASSLEGRPNSPLHF. For the CDR3, the DNA is TGTGCCAGCAGTTTAGAGGGCAGACCAAATTCACCCCTCCACTTT.

V is TRBV7-2 and J is TRBJ2-4; TRBD2 is a possible D gene (5 bases). Germline CDR1 and CDR2: SGHTA and FQGNSA. The V gene lost 2 bases and the J gene lost 2 bases, with 10 bases spanning the gap. This CDR3 comprises 15 residues. In DNA, the CDR3 is TGTGCCAGCAGCTTAAGTAGCGAGTCCAAAAACATTCAGTACTTC. This encodes CASSLSSESKNIQYF.

The chain is built from TRBV7-9 and TRBJ2-1; D is undetermined. Germline V gene lookup returns CDR1 SEHNR and CDR2 FQNEAQ (reference sequence). V shed 3 bases and J shed 8 bases, with 11 bases lying between them. The CDR3 contains 13 residues. This chain's CDR3 is CASSFRPQDEQFF. The CDR3 DNA follows: TGTGCCAGCAGCTTTAGACCCCAGGATGAGCAGTTCTTC.

The chain has TRBV4-1 and TRBJ1-1; maybe TRBD1 (5 bases). Between the trimmed V and J ends, which lost 2 bases and 1 base, there was a span of 14 bases. Germline V gene sequence: CDR1 MGHRA, CDR2 YSYEKL. CDR3 length equals 16 residues. This chain's CDR3 is CASSQRRARGNTEAFF. The CDR3 DNA is TGCGCCAGCAGCCAAAGAAGGGCTAGGGGGAACACTGAAGCTTTCTTT.

V gene TRBV11-3 combines with J gene TRBJ2-1; 14 nucleotides align to TRBD2. The CDR3 totals 16 residues. From germline, CDR1 is SGHNT and CDR2 YENEEA. V trimming: 5 bases; J trimming: 7 bases; junction bases outside the gene matches: 7. The CDR3 region has the DNA TGTGCCAGCAGCGCACGACTAGCGGGAGGGAAAAATGAGCAGTTCTTC. Translation: CASSARLAGGKNEQFF. Using reference TRBV11-3 and TRBJ2-1 for the parts outside the CDR3, the full variable domain is EAGVVQSPRYKIIEKKQPVAFWCNPISGHNTLYWYLQNLGQGPELLIRYENEEAVDDSQLPKDRFSAERLKGVDSTLKIQPAELGDSAVYLCASSARLAGGKNEQFFGPGTRLTVL.

This clone was seen a single time. The sample has other DNA sequences that encode this CDR3 too. The chain has TRBV5-1 and TRBJ1-1, with D unresolved. V was clipped by 3 bases and J by 2 bases, with 8 bases between them. The CDR3 is 13 amino acids. Germline-derived CDR1 and CDR2 are SGHRS and YFSETQ. This CDR3 is CASSSGSNTEAFF. In nucleotides, the CDR3 is TGCGCCAGCAGCTCCGGGTCTAACACTGAAGCTTTCTTT.

The rearrangement joins TRBV5-5 to TRBJ2-7; tentatively, D is TRBD2 (5 bases). The CDR3 spans 14 residues. Trimming cost V 0 bases and J 3 bases, with 10 bases left between them. Looked up from germline, CDR1 is SGHKS and CDR2 is YYEKEE (reference sequence). The CDR3 bases are TGTGCCAGCAGCTTGGGAGGGAACCTCTACGAGCAGTACTTC. It is translated as CASSLGGNLYEQYF.

Turning to this clone: A clone one base away is much larger, so this may be a read error. The chain recombines TRBV7-8 with TRBJ2-7, with D possibly TRBD2 on 5 matching bases. Trimming shortened V by 4 bases and J by 4 bases, and 8 bases separated the two germline ends. The germline V gene has CDR1 SGHVS and CDR2 FQNEAQ. The CDR3 is 12 amino acids. The CDR3 DNA reads TGTGCCAGCAGCTCCGGGGTTTACGAGCAGTACTTC. Translation gives CASSSGVYEQYF.

The rearrangement joins TRBV19 to TRBJ1-6, with 7 bases matching TRBD1. The length of the CDR3 is 14 residues. Trimming removed 9 bases from V and 4 bases from J; junction bases left unmatched: 6. Germline V lookup: CDR1 LNHDA, CDR2 SQIVND (reference sequence). The CDR3 coding sequence is TGTGCCAGCACAACAGGGGATTATAATTCACCCCTCCACTTT. Translated, it gives CASTTGDYNSPLHF.